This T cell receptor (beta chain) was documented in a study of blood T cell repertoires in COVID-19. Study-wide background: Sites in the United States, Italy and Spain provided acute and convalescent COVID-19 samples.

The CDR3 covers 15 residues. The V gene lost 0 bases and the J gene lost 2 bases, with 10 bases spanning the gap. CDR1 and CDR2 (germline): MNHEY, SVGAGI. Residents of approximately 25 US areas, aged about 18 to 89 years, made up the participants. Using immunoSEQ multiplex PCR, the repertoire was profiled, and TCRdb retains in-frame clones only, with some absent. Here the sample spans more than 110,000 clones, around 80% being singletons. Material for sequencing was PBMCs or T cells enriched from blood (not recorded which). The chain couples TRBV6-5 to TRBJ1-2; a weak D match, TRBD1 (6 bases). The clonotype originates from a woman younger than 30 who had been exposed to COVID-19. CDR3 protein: CASSYSVRGNYGYTF. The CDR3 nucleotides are TGTGCCAGCAGTTACTCGGTTAGGGGGAACTATGGCTACACCTTC.